The 30 T cell receptor beta chains below all came from one sample that was sequenced in a study of blood T cell repertoires in COVID-19. TCRdb's table, derived via immunoSEQ multiplex PCR, lists solely in-frame clones and lacks some. Of 360,000 or so clones in the sample, about nine tenths were seen once. Input material: peripheral blood. The receptor source for this set is a woman aged 60-70 years with COVID-19, enrolled during active disease.

The chain employs TRBV6-5 and TRBJ2-2; tentative D call: TRBD1 (5 bases). CDR1 and CDR2 (germline): MNHEY, SVGAGI. V shed 4 bases and J shed 4 bases, with 7 bases lying between them. The length of the CDR3 is 13 residues. This CDR3 is CASSFDSTGELFF. The CDR3 DNA sequence: TGTGCCAGCAGTTTCGACAGCACCGGGGAGCTGTTTTTT.

V usage is TRBV7-7 and J usage is TRBJ2-1, with 9 bases lining up with TRBD2. Germline-derived CDR1 and CDR2 are SSHAT and FNYEAQ (reference sequence). There are 15 residues in the CDR3. V shed 2 bases and J 6 bases; nucleotides not matched to a gene: 5. CDR3 bases: TGTGCCAGCAGCTTAAATAGCGGGGGTATCAATGAGCAGTTCTTC. Translated: CASSLNSGGINEQFF.

The V and J genes are TRBV29-1 and TRBJ1-2; TRBD1 aligns across 8 bases. CDR1 SQVTM and CDR2 ANQGSEA come from the germline V gene. After removal of 1 base from V and 8 bases from J, the junction contained 9 bases not matched to a gene. This CDR3 region has 14 residues. The CDR3 here is CSVEGLTGVRGYTF. CDR3 bases: TGCAGCGTTGAAGGTTTGACAGGGGTCAGGGGCTACACCTTC.

The chain's CDR3 is CASIRGTGANEQFF. The CDR3 DNA sequence: TGTGCCAGCATACGTGGGACAGGGGCTAATGAGCAGTTCTTC. The J gene is TRBJ2-1, the V gene TRBV19, with TRBD1 matching 10 bases. This CDR3 comprises 14 residues. V lost 9 bases, J lost 7 bases, and 9 bases stayed unmatched. The germline V gene has CDR1 LNHDA and CDR2 SQIVND (reference sequence). The variable domain in full, completed from reference TRBV19 and TRBJ2-1, reads DGGITQSPKYLFRKEGQNVTLSCEQNLNHDAMYWYRQDPGQGLRLIYYSQIVNDFQKGDIAEGYSVSREKKESFPLTVTSAQKNPTAFYLCASIRGTGANEQFFGPGTRLTVL.

This sequence joins TRBV5-1 and TRBJ2-7; D might be TRBD1 (5 bases). Germline V CDR1 and CDR2: SGHRS, YFSETQ. Deletions cut 4 bases from V and 3 bases from J, with 11 bases between. The CDR3 loop spans 13 amino acids. In DNA, the CDR3 is TGCGCCAGCAGCGCAGGGCAGGGCTACGAGCAGTACTTC. Its protein product is CASSAGQGYEQYF. The entire variable domain, with the rest obtained from reference TRBV5-1 and TRBJ2-7, is as follows: KAGVTQTPRYLIKTRGQQVTLSCSPISGHRSVSWYQQTPGQGLQFLFEYFSETQRNKGNFPGRFSGRQFSNSRSEMNVSTLELGDSALYLCASSAGQGYEQYFGPGTRLTVT.

This clone was counted a single time. This chain links TRBV7-3 with TRBJ2-2; no clear D. V lost 5 bases, J lost 2 bases, and 12 bases lay in between. Germline CDR1 reads SGHTA; CDR2 reads FQGTGA. The CDR3 loop spans 15 amino acids. The CDR3 region is CASSPSAVNTGELFF. As DNA, the CDR3 is TGTGCCAGCAGCCCCTCGGCGGTTAACACCGGGGAGCTGTTTTTT.

The chain carries TRBV18 and TRBJ2-7, with D perhaps TRBD1 (6 bases). The ends were cut back, 1 base at V and 1 base at J, with 14 bases in the middle. CDR3 length: 16 residues. In germline, CDR1 is KGHSH, CDR2 LQKENI. CDR3 protein: CASSPRDIQGSYEQYF. The CDR3 DNA follows: TGTGCCAGCTCACCACGCGATATACAGGGTTCCTACGAGCAGTACTTC.

The rearrangement joins TRBV24-1 to TRBJ2-1; 8 positions match TRBD1. Trimming took 2 bases from V and 8 from J; bases not matched to a gene: 4. The CDR3 loop spans 14 amino acids. CDR1 and CDR2 (germline): KGHDR, SFDVKD. CDR3 sequence reads: CATSDSGQADEQFF. The CDR3 DNA sequence: TGTGCCACCAGTGATTCGGGACAGGCCGATGAGCAGTTCTTC.

The gene calls are TRBV18 and TRBJ2-7; 8 bases are a match to TRBD1. V dropped 4 bases and J dropped 2; count of bases not matched to a gene: 4. The CDR3 has 14 residues. Per the germline V gene, CDR1 is KGHSH and CDR2 is LQKENI. The chain's CDR3 is CASSLSQGAYEQYF. CDR3 nucleotides: TGTGCCAGCTCACTTTCACAGGGGGCCTACGAGCAGTACTTC.

There are a few counts of this clone. The sample has other DNA sequences that encode this CDR3 too. The chain employs TRBV2 and TRBJ1-5; TRBD1 matches at 7 bases. CDR1 and CDR2 from the germline V gene are SNHLY and FYNNEI. The CDR3 sequence is 14 residues long. J was trimmed by 3 bases and V by 4 bases; bases with no gene match: 3. The DNA for the CDR3 is TGTGCCAGCAGTGGACAGGGTCTCAATCAGCCCCAGCATTTT. This translates into CASSGQGLNQPQHF.

This clone was counted a few times. J is TRBJ1-1 and V is TRBV5-6; D unresolved. Trimming pared 1 base from V and 0 bases from J, leaving 10 bases between. Germline CDR1 reads SGHDT; CDR2 reads YYEEEE. This CDR3 is 15 amino acids long. CDR3 nucleotide sequence: TGTGCCAGCAGCTTGCAGTTGTTATTGAACACTGAAGCTTTCTTT. As protein: CASSLQLLLNTEAFF.

The chain recombines TRBV19 with TRBJ1-5, with D possibly matching TRBD1 (6 bases). Germline values: CDR1 LNHDA, CDR2 SQIVND (reference sequence). The CDR3 consists of 14 residues. With 6 bases removed from V and 3 bases from J, the gap between germline ends came to 12 bases. The CDR3 spells CASRTGQSNQPQHF. CDR3 nucleotides: TGTGCCAGTAGAACGGGACAATCCAATCAGCCCCAGCATTTT.

The chain couples TRBV3-1 (or the pseudogene TRBV3-2) to TRBJ2-2, with 9 bases lining up with TRBD2. CDR1 and CDR2 from the germline V gene are LGHDT and YNNKEL (reference sequence). The CDR3 has 18 residues. V lost 2 bases, J lost 5 bases, and 12 bases stayed unmatched. CDR3 amino acids: CASSQMSGLGLATGELFF. Written as DNA, the CDR3 is TGTGCCAGCAGCCAAATGTCCGGTCTTGGACTAGCGACCGGGGAGCTGTTTTTT.

The V call is TRBV5-1, the J call TRBJ1-6, with TRBD1 identical over 7 bases. V lost 5 bases to trimming and J lost 10 bases; unmatched junction nucleotides: 9. The CDR3 length is 14 residues. CDR1 is SGHRS and CDR2 is YFSETQ in the germline V gene. Here the CDR3 DNA reads TGCGCCAGCAGGGCTGAGGGGGCCCGGTCACCCCTCCACTTT. Translating gives CASRAEGARSPLHF. Complete variable domain (other parts from reference TRBV5-1 and TRBJ1-6): KAGVTQTPRYLIKTRGQQVTLSCSPISGHRSVSWYQQTPGQGLQFLFEYFSETQRNKGNFPGRFSGRQFSNSRSEMNVSTLELGDSALYLCASRAEGARSPLHFGNGTRLTVT.

V usage is TRBV6-1 and J usage is TRBJ1-1, with D maybe TRBD1 (5 bases). Trimming cost V 0 bases and J 4 bases, with 12 bases left between them. Germline V gene sequence: CDR1 MNHNS, CDR2 SASEGT. This CDR3 has 15 amino acids. The CDR3 protein is CASSEASGGGTEAFF. CDR3 coding DNA: TGTGCCAGCAGTGAAGCGTCGGGGGGGGGCACTGAAGCTTTCTTT.

The J gene is TRBJ2-5, the V gene TRBV4-1; TRBD1 matches at 9 bases. CDR3 length: 14 residues. CDR1 is MGHRA, CDR2 YSYEKL, per germline. The junction had 4 bases not matched to a gene; V was cut back by 4 bases and J by 4 bases. The CDR3 DNA reads TGCGCCAGCAGCCTAGGGACAGGGCTAGAGACCCAGTACTTC. Its protein product is CASSLGTGLETQYF.

This rearrangement joins TRBV7-2 to TRBJ2-2; 7 nucleotides agree with TRBD1. The trim removed 4 bases at V and 1 base at J, leaving 9 bases unmatched. Germline-derived CDR1 and CDR2 are SGHTA and FQGNSA. This CDR3 has 17 amino acids. The CDR3 nucleotides read TGTGCCAGCAGCTCGCGCAGGGGACAGAAGAACACCGGGGAGCTGTTTTTT. Its protein is CASSSRRGQKNTGELFF. Using reference TRBV7-2 and TRBJ2-2 for the parts outside the CDR3, the full variable domain is GAGVSQSPSNKVTEKGKDVELRCDPISGHTALYWYRQSLGQGLEFLIYFQGNSAPDKSGLPSDRFSAERTGGSVSTLTIQRTQQEDSAVYLCASSSRRGQKNTGELFFGEGSRLTVL.

This chain joins TRBV19 and TRBJ1-5; D is possibly TRBD1 (5 bases). Trimming stripped 8 bases from V and 0 bases from J, with 20 bases between. This CDR3 is built from 17 residues. CDR1 LNHDA and CDR2 SQIVND come from the germline V gene (reference sequence). CDR3 residues: CASHPSGQQLSNQPQHF. The CDR3 DNA reads as TGTGCCAGTCACCCATCCGGACAACAGCTTAGCAATCAGCCCCAGCATTTT.

The genes are TRBV5-4 and TRBJ1-1; D remains ambiguous. The germline V and J ends were trimmed by 5 bases and 1 base, with 9 bases remaining between them. The CDR3 extends over 13 amino acids. Germline V lookup: CDR1 SGHNT, CDR2 YYREEE (reference sequence). CDR3 nucleotides: TGTGCCAGCAGTATCACTGAGAACACTGAAGCTTTCTTT. Translation gives CASSITENTEAFF.

The chain uses TRBV6-2 or TRBV6-3 and TRBJ2-7; 10 positions agree with TRBD1. Germline CDR1 reads MNHEY; CDR2 reads SVGEGT. The CDR3 is 16 residues long. Trimming took 6 bases from V and 4 from J; bases not matched to a gene: 12. The CDR3 region has the DNA TGTGCCAGCAGCCCAATCGGACAGGGGGGATCTTACGAGCAGTACTTC. It translates to CASSPIGQGGSYEQYF.

The rearrangement uses TRBV28 and TRBJ1-2; D is perhaps TRBD1 (6 bases). Trimming took 3 bases from V and 5 from J, leaving 13 bases between them. Germline V lookup: CDR1 MDHEN, CDR2 SYDVKM. The CDR3 covers 14 residues. CDR3 nucleotide sequence: TGTGCCAGCAGTTTGGGGCAGGGGTTTTATGGCTACACCTTC. Protein: CASSLGQGFYGYTF.

This rearrangement joins TRBV28 to TRBJ1-1, with D tentatively TRBD1 (6 bases). The CDR3 is 16 residues long. Germline V gene data show CDR1 as MDHEN and CDR2 as SYDVKM. Trimming shortened V by 2 bases and J by 4 bases, and 17 bases separated the two germline ends. The CDR3 nucleotides read TGTGCCAGCAGTTTAGATCTCCAAAGGGGGAGCACTGAAGCTTTCTTT. This codes for CASSLDLQRGSTEAFF.

The chain employs TRBV5-4 and TRBJ2-5; TRBD1 matches 7 bases. This CDR3 contains 15 residues. Trimming cost V 0 bases and J 0 bases; bases outside gene matches: 2. Per the germline V gene, CDR1 is SGHNT and CDR2 is YYREEE (reference sequence). This chain's CDR3 is CASSLADRDQETQYF. The CDR3 DNA is TGTGCCAGCAGCTTGGCCGACAGGGACCAAGAGACCCAGTACTTC.

This chain joins TRBV19 and TRBJ1-1, with TRBD1 identical over 10 bases. The junction had 7 bases not matched to a gene; V was cut back by 4 bases and J by 8 bases. This CDR3 is 14 amino acids long. Germline-derived CDR1 and CDR2 are LNHDA and SQIVND (reference sequence). The CDR3 here is CASSTDRGPREAFF. The DNA of the CDR3 is TGTGCCAGTAGTACAGACAGGGGGCCGAGGGAAGCTTTCTTT.

This clone was counted once. The chain has TRBV27 and TRBJ1-2, with D possibly TRBD1 on 5 matching bases. The CDR3 covers 11 residues. Germline assignment: CDR1 MNHEY and CDR2 SMNVEV (reference sequence). V lost 6 bases and J 4 bases, leaving 6 bases between the germline ends. In DNA, the CDR3 is TGTGCCAGCAGCACAGGCTATGGCTACACCTTC. Translation gives CASSTGYGYTF.

V and J are TRBV7-2 and TRBJ1-6; D is ambiguous. Germline V CDR1 and CDR2: SGHTA, FQGNSA. This CDR3 region has 15 residues. V was trimmed by 1 base and J by 5 bases, leaving 9 bases between them. The CDR3 loop is CASSLVPSNNSPLHF. The CDR3 DNA reads TGTGCCAGCAGCTTAGTACCATCTAATAATTCACCCCTCCACTTT.

A note on this clone: One end of the junction fails to match germline, which may point to a read error. The rearrangement uses TRBV7-7 and TRBJ2-7, with D tentatively TRBD1 (5 bases). In germline, CDR1 is SSHAT, CDR2 FNYEAQ (reference sequence). This CDR3 is 15 amino acids long. CDR3 region: CASSLGPDKTYEQYF. DNA of the CDR3: TGTGCTAGCAGCTTAGGTCCGGACAAGACCTACGAGCAGTACTTC.

This clone came up once. The rearrangement uses TRBV6-6 and TRBJ1-4; 7 bases align to TRBD1. Unmatched junction bases numbered 7, after V lost 2 bases and J lost 10 bases. Germline V gives CDR1 MNHNY, CDR2 SVGAGI (reference sequence). The CDR3 sequence is 14 residues long. Here the CDR3 reads CASSYGAGGGKLFF. As DNA, the CDR3 is TGTGCCAGCAGTTACGGGGCAGGGGGTGGAAAACTGTTTTTT.

This sequence joins TRBV18 and TRBJ1-5; D perhaps matches TRBD1 (5 bases). CDR1 is KGHSH, CDR2 LQKENI, per germline. The CDR3 has 14 residues. With 6 bases removed from V and 5 bases from J, the gap between germline ends came to 14 bases. The CDR3 loop is CASSLGGYYQPQHF. The CDR3 DNA sequence: TGTGCCAGCTCGCTGGGGGGGTATTATCAGCCCCAGCATTTT.

The gene calls are TRBV5-1 and TRBJ2-1; 10 positions match TRBD2. CDR3 size: 17 residues. Germline trimming cut 0 bases from V and 7 bases from J; bases unmatched to any gene: 10. Germline V gene data show CDR1 as SGHRS and CDR2 as YFSETQ. In DNA, the CDR3 is TGCGCCAGCAGCTTGGAATTTAAGCGGGGGGGCAGGAATGAGCAGTTCTTC. Protein: CASSLEFKRGGRNEQFF.